Shown below are 21 T cell receptor beta chains from a single sample sequenced in a study of graft-versus-host responses after intestinal transplantation. Profiling relied on immunoSEQ multiplex PCR, and the TCRdb table lists in-frame clones only, not all of them. Of 13,000 to 15,000 clones listed, 70% are singletons. Processing released intraepithelial and lamina propria lymphocytes from the graft tissue. The sample consisted of ileum tissue, taken 700 to 800 days after intestinal transplantation. These TCRs come from a human patient who received an intestinal transplant, so some T cells may come from the graft donor.

CDR3 DNA sequence: TGTGCCAGCAGTTTCAGAGGAGATGAAAAACTGTTTTTT. Protein sequence: CASSFRGDEKLFF. The chain uses TRBV6-6 and TRBJ1-4, with D uncertain. The ends were cut back, 4 bases at V and 6 bases at J, with 9 bases in the middle. The CDR3 has 13 amino acids. Looked up from germline, CDR1 is MNHNY and CDR2 is SVGAGI (reference sequence).

The chain is built from TRBV5-1 and TRBJ2-3; D remains ambiguous. The CDR3 covers 12 residues. Trimming took off 0 bases at V and 5 bases at J, with 4 bases between the two ends. From germline, CDR1 is SGHRS and CDR2 YFSETQ. CDR3 sequence (DNA): TGCGCCAGCAGCTTGGCCCAAGATACGCAGTATTTT. Protein product: CASSLAQDTQYF.

V gene TRBV7-2 combines with J gene TRBJ2-5; 8 positions match TRBD2. The DNA end is a closer match to TRBJ2-7, so the J assignment may be wrong. Germline loops: CDR1 SGHTA, CDR2 FQGNSA. The CDR3 runs to 15 residues. Here the CDR3 reads CASSLGGTSSNEQYF. The CDR3, as DNA: TGTGCCAGCAGCTTAGGGGGGACTAGTTCCAACGAGCAGTACTTC.

Details on this clone: An end of the junction does not agree with germline; a read error may underlie this. This chain joins TRBV5-1 and TRBJ1-1, with D hard to call. The CDR3 is 14 amino acids. Per germline, CDR1 SGHRS and CDR2 YFSETQ. The CDR3 DNA follows: TGCGCCAGCAGCCCAGGATTTTTGAAGACTGAAGCTTTCTTT. The encoded protein is CASSPGFLKTEAFF.

The CDR3 bases are TGTGCCACCAGCAGAGGCTATTATACGCAGTATTTT. The encoded protein is CATSRGYYTQYF. The J gene is TRBJ2-3, the V gene TRBV15; no clear D gene. The CDR3 consists of 12 residues. Germline V gene sequence: CDR1 LNHNV, CDR2 YYDKDF (reference sequence). Between the trimmed V and J ends, which lost 1 base and 7 bases, there was a span of 6 bases.

In its sample, this clone was seen a few times. This sequence joins TRBV5-6 and TRBJ1-1, with 7 bases lining up with TRBD1. The CDR3 has 16 amino acids. With 4 bases clipped from V and 1 base from J, the junction kept 10 bases outside the gene matches. CDR1 is SGHDT, CDR2 YYEEEE, per germline. CDR3 coding DNA: TGTGCCAGCAGCCCTTTTTGGGACAGAAAGAACACTGAAGCTTTCTTT. Amino acids: CASSPFWDRKNTEAFF.

This CDR3 reads CASSQGLAGTQETQYF. The DNA for the CDR3 is TGTGCCAGCAGCCAGGGACTAGCGGGGACCCAAGAGACCCAGTACTTC. This rearrangement joins TRBV9 to TRBJ2-5; 13 nucleotides align to TRBD2. Germline V gene data show CDR1 as SGDLS and CDR2 as YYNGEE. The CDR3 totals 16 residues. J gave up 1 base and V 4 bases, and 4 bases lay outside the gene matches.

This clone was seen a handful of times. This chain links TRBV4-2 with TRBJ2-5, with D possibly being TRBD2 (6 bases). CDR3 length equals 15 residues. The V end lost 1 base, the J end lost 5 bases, and 14 bases lay between the germline ends. The germline gives CDR1 LGHNA, CDR2 YNFKEQ. The CDR3 DNA reads as TGTGCCAGCAGCCAAGTAAGGGCGGGGTGGGAGACCCAGTACTTC. Translation: CASSQVRAGWETQYF.

This chain connects TRBV10-2 to TRBJ2-2; D may be TRBD1 (5 bases). The CDR3 has 13 amino acids. Trimming pared 6 bases from V and 5 bases from J, leaving 10 bases between. Looked up from germline, CDR1 is WSHSY and CDR2 is SAAADI. Written as DNA, the CDR3 is TGCGCCAGCAGGGACACCAGGACCGGGGAGCTGTTTTTT. Translating gives CASRDTRTGELFF.

This clone was counted between two and nine times. The genes are TRBV19 and TRBJ2-5; D call uncertain. The CDR3 consists of 17 residues. The V and J ends lost 1 base and 6 bases respectively, with 21 bases between them. Germline CDR1 and CDR2: LNHDA and SQIVND (reference sequence). CDR3 protein: CASSIGGYKLGSKTQYF. Written as DNA, the CDR3 is TGTGCCAGTAGTATAGGGGGTTATAAGTTAGGGTCGAAGACCCAGTACTTC.

V usage is TRBV9 and J usage is TRBJ2-7; D may be TRBD1 (6 bases). The V end was cut by 3 bases, the J end by 1 base, with 14 bases between. This CDR3 has 15 residues. CDR1 and CDR2 from the germline V gene are SGDLS and YYNGEE. For the CDR3, the DNA is TGTGCCAGCAGCGCCGGGACACTTGCTTCCTACGAGCAGTACTTC. This codes for CASSAGTLASYEQYF.

The gene calls are TRBV11-2 and TRBJ1-3, with TRBD1 identical over 8 bases. This CDR3 is built from 15 residues. V lost 3 bases to trimming and J lost 0 bases; unmatched junction nucleotides: 1. Germline assignment: CDR1 SGHAT and CDR2 FQNNGV. In DNA form, the CDR3 reads TGTGCCAGCAGCTTTGGGACAGGCTCTGGAAACACCATATATTTT. Protein product: CASSFGTGSGNTIYF. Filled out from reference TRBV11-2 and TRBJ1-3, the complete variable domain reads EAGVAQSPRYKIIEKRQSVAFWCNPISGHATLYWYQQILGQGPKLLIQFQNNGVVDDSQLPKDRFSAERLKGVDSTLKIQPAKLEDSAVYLCASSFGTGSGNTIYFGEGSWLTVV.

The chain uses TRBV7-2 and TRBJ1-5, with D possibly being TRBD1 (5 bases). The CDR3 length is 14 residues. CDR1 is SGHTA and CDR2 is FQGNSA in the germline V gene. Trimming pared 5 bases from V and 2 bases from J, leaving 10 bases between. CDR3 amino acids: CASSDSNGNQPQHF. CDR3 DNA sequence: TGTGCCAGCAGCGACAGTAACGGCAATCAGCCCCAGCATTTT.

A word on this clone: The conserved phenylalanine or tryptophan normally closing the CDR3 is absent here, so this likely arose from a read error. This sequence joins TRBV4-1 and TRBJ1-2; D remains ambiguous. Germline V gene sequence: CDR1 MGHRA, CDR2 YSYEKL. Between the trimmed V and J ends, which lost 1 base and 8 bases, there was a span of 5 bases. The CDR3 is 11 amino acids. In DNA form, the CDR3 reads TGCGCCAGCAGCCAAGGGATGGGCTACACCCTC. This codes for CASSQGMGYTL.

This chain joins TRBV2 and TRBJ2-2; D may match TRBD1 or TRBD2 (5 bases each). CDR1 and CDR2 (germline): SNHLY, FYNNEI. CDR3 length: 12 residues. V lost 6 bases and J 8 bases, leaving 10 bases between the germline ends. CDR3 residues: CASRIGGGELFF. As DNA, the CDR3 is TGTGCCAGCAGAATTGGGGGAGGGGAGCTGTTTTTT.

The chain employs TRBV2 and TRBJ2-7; D remains ambiguous. The CDR3 spans 15 residues. Trimming removed 6 bases from V and 0 bases from J, with 15 bases in between. Germline assignment: CDR1 SNHLY and CDR2 FYNNEI. In nucleotides, the CDR3 is TGTGCCAGCAGCCAGGCCGTTTTCAGCTCCTACGAGCAGTACTTC. Translating gives CASSQAVFSSYEQYF. Supplemented by reference TRBV2 and TRBJ2-7, the full variable domain reads EPEVTQTPSHQVTQMGQEVILRCVPISNHLYFYWYRQILGQKVEFLVSFYNNEISEKSEIFDDQFSVERPDGSNFTLKIRSTKLEDSAMYFCASSQAVFSSYEQYFGPGTRLTVT.

This clone was seen once. This chain uses TRBV6-1 with TRBJ2-2, with D perhaps given as TRBD1 or TRBD2 (5 bases each). The CDR3 totals 16 residues. CDR1 MNHNS and CDR2 SASEGT come from the germline V gene. V was trimmed by 1 base and J by 6 bases, leaving 15 bases between them. The CDR3 DNA reads TGTGCCAGCAGTGAAGGTTCCCGGGGCAAAGCCGGGGAGCTGTTTTTT. It codes for CASSEGSRGKAGELFF.

The chain uses TRBV7-9 and TRBJ2-1, with 9 positions matching TRBD2. Germline trimming cut 7 bases from V and 15 bases from J; bases unmatched to any gene: 10. Germline CDR1 and CDR2: SEHNR and FQNEAQ (reference sequence). The CDR3 runs to 12 residues. The CDR3 DNA is TGTGCCAGCATCGGACTAGCGTCAAGGCGGTTCTTC. Translating it yields CASIGLASRRFF.

The table lists this clone with a count of one. V and J are TRBV6-1 and TRBJ2-5, with 12 positions matching TRBD2. Trimming cost V 2 bases and J 3 bases; bases outside gene matches: 13. Germline V gene lookup returns CDR1 MNHNS and CDR2 SASEGT. CDR3 length equals 19 residues. The CDR3 spells CASSEREILAGGAKETQYF. The CDR3 DNA sequence: TGTGCCAGCAGTGAAAGGGAGATCCTAGCGGGAGGGGCGAAAGAGACCCAGTACTTC.

J is TRBJ2-7 and V is TRBV5-1, with 11 bases lining up with TRBD2. V lost 5 bases and J lost 4; bases outside the gene matches: 5. The V gene's germline CDR1 is SGHRS and CDR2 YFSETQ. The CDR3 length is 14 residues. CDR3 sequence (DNA): TGCGCCAGCAGTTTAGCGGGGGGGATGTACGAGCAGTACTTC. This gives the protein CASSLAGGMYEQYF.

This chain joins TRBV6-1 and TRBJ2-1, with D perhaps matching TRBD2 (6 bases). From germline, CDR1 is MNHNS and CDR2 SASEGT. Deletions cut 11 bases from V and 9 bases from J, with 17 bases between. This CDR3 has 12 residues. The CDR3 spells CAVIGGPGEQFF. For the CDR3, the DNA is TGTGCCGTCATTGGAGGGCCTGGTGAGCAGTTCTTC.